This note documents a single T cell receptor (beta chain) sequence. As yet, its antigen is unknown. These data come from a study of OX40 agonist ivuxolimab in advanced cancers. The wider study: Patients were dosed intravenously with ivuxolimab at 0.01 to 10 mg/kg every 2 weeks. General study points: The work left the antigen specificity of expanded peripheral T cells undetermined. Expanded clones were, on average, more numerous among CD8+ T cells than CD4+.

Assay used: immunoSEQ multiplex PCR; TCRdb lists only in-frame clones, some missing. The top ten clones hold about 1.1% of a sample with 70,000 or so clones, approximately 80% of them seen once. The CDR3 consists of 16 residues. J was trimmed by 8 bases and V by 2 bases; bases with no gene match: 11. Per germline, CDR1 SGHTA and CDR2 FQGNSA. The chain employs TRBV7-2 and TRBJ1-4; TRBD1 aligns across 7 bases. The sample here was CD4+ or CD8+ T cells sorted from blood, taken in a trial of the OX40 agonist ivuxolimab. The TCR comes from an adult with an advanced solid tumor such as melanoma, head and neck, liver or kidney cancer. The CDR3 nucleotides are TGTGCCAGCAGCTTACTTGGTACAGGGGTAGGAGAAAAACTGTTTTTT. This encodes CASSLLGTGVGEKLFF.